Listed here are 21 T cell receptor beta chains from one sample, sequenced in a study of T cell repertoires in cytomegalovirus infection. These receptors are not linked to any known antigen. MiXCR was run by TCRdb on the reads, yielding one entry per CDR3 protein. Here the sample spans 250,000 to 300,000 distinct CDR3 sequences, approximately 22% being singletons. Specimen: cultured PBMCs, collected from culture after CMV antigen stimulation. These receptors all stem from a human donor in good health (CMV status not recorded). Some clones in this sample may be carry-over from other donors' samples.

The genes are TRBV2 and TRBJ2-7; tentatively, D is TRBD2 (5 bases). CDR1 and CDR2 from the germline V gene are SNHLY and FYNNEI. This CDR3 comprises 12 residues. V was trimmed by 7 bases and J by 0 bases, leaving 7 bases between them. The CDR3 DNA reads TGTGCCAGCATCGGGGACTCCTACGAGCAGTACTTC. Translation: CASIGDSYEQYF. Full variable domain (remainder filled in from reference TRBV2 and TRBJ2-7): EPEVTQTPSHQVTQMGQEVILRCVPISNHLYFYWYRQILGQKVEFLVSFYNNEISEKSEIFDDQFSVERPDGSNFTLKIRSTKLEDSAMYFCASIGDSYEQYFGPGTRLTVT.

The V gene is TRBV11-3, the J gene TRBJ1-1, with 7 bases lining up with TRBD1. V trimming: 0 bases; J trimming: 11 bases; junction bases outside the gene matches: 6. Per the germline V gene, CDR1 is SGHNT and CDR2 is YENEEA. CDR3 length: 13 amino acids. As DNA, the CDR3 is TGTGCCAGCAGCTTAGAGTCGAACAGGGGCGCTTTCTTT. Translation: CASSLESNRGAFF.

The chain links TRBV6-1 to TRBJ2-3; 14 nucleotides match TRBD2. This CDR3 has 18 amino acids. Germline V gene sequence: CDR1 MNHNS, CDR2 SASEGT. Unmatched junction bases numbered 11, after V lost 6 bases and J lost 3 bases. CDR3 DNA sequence: TGTGCCAGCAGCACAACCGGACTAGCGGGAGGATTGACAGATACGCAGTATTTT. Translated: CASSTTGLAGGLTDTQYF.

This clonotype was seen a few times. The rearrangement links TRBV5-1 to TRBJ1-6; D is undetermined. The V end lost 5 bases, the J end lost 7 bases, and 22 bases lay between the germline ends. The CDR3 covers 17 residues. Germline V gene sequence: CDR1 SGHRS, CDR2 YFSETQ. CDR3 protein: CASRRAPSLGGNSPLHF. The CDR3 DNA reads as TGCGCCAGCAGAAGAGCCCCCTCTTTGGGCGGGAATTCACCCCTCCACTTT.

This clonotype was picked up many times. The chain employs TRBV12-3 or TRBV12-4 and TRBJ1-5; 7 bases match TRBD1. V trimming: 6 bases; J trimming: 9 bases; junction bases outside the gene matches: 8. The CDR3 loop spans 13 amino acids. The CDR3 spells CASRNRGSRPQHF. The CDR3 coding sequence is TGTGCCAGCAGAAACAGGGGCTCCCGGCCCCAGCATTTT.

The rearrangement uses TRBV27 and TRBJ2-2, with a weak D call TRBD2 (6 bases). This CDR3 is 16 amino acids long. Germline CDR1 MNHEY, CDR2 SMNVEV (reference sequence). Trimming cost V 1 base and J 0 bases, with 9 bases left between them. DNA of the CDR3: TGTGCCAGCAGTTTATACGGCGGGGCGAACACCGGGGAGCTGTTTTTT. As protein: CASSLYGGANTGELFF.

This clonotype was seen more than once but under ten times. The chain couples TRBV6-5 to TRBJ2-4; D may be TRBD1 (5 bases). Germline CDR1 MNHEY, CDR2 SVGAGI. Trimming shortened V by 0 bases and J by 5 bases, and 8 bases separated the two germline ends. CDR3 length equals 14 residues. The CDR3 sequence is CASSYSVQENIQYF. The CDR3 bases are TGTGCCAGCAGTTACTCGGTACAGGAAAACATTCAGTACTTC.

The chain has TRBV10-3 and TRBJ1-1; D remains unclear. CDR1 and CDR2 (germline): ENHRY, SYGVKD. V was clipped by 4 bases and J by 3 bases, with 6 bases between them. The length of the CDR3 is 12 residues. The CDR3: CAISGSDTEAFF. The CDR3 DNA reads TGTGCCATCAGTGGGTCTGACACTGAAGCTTTCTTT.

The gene calls are TRBV6-2 or TRBV6-3 and TRBJ2-1; 13 bases agree with TRBD2. Trimming at V came to 5 bases and at J to 4 bases, leaving 8 bases not matched to a gene. The germline CDR1 and CDR2 sequences are MNHEY and SVGEGT. CDR3 length equals 17 residues. The CDR3, as DNA: TGTGCCAGCAGTCCGGGACTAGCGGGGCCATATTACAATGAGCAGTTCTTC. Encoded protein: CASSPGLAGPYYNEQFF.

This clonotype showed up just a few times. The genes are TRBV6-8 and TRBJ1-2; the D gene is possibly TRBD1 (5 bases). Germline V gene sequence: CDR1 MNHGY, CDR2 SAAAGT. With 0 bases removed from V and 5 bases from J, the gap between germline ends came to 13 bases. The CDR3 extends over 15 amino acids. For the CDR3, the DNA is TGTGCCAGCAGTTACTCGATAGACAGTTCGTATGGCTACACCTTC. Its protein product is CASSYSIDSSYGYTF.

V is TRBV5-3 and J is TRBJ2-5; 10 bases are a match to TRBD2. TRBV5-3 is annotated as an ORF whose role is uncertain. The CDR3 covers 14 residues. Unmatched junction bases numbered 13, after V lost 8 bases and J lost 9 bases. The CDR3 region is CASSGGGASNAQYF. In DNA, the CDR3 is TGTGCCAGCAGCGGGGGGGGGGCGTCTAATGCCCAGTACTTC.

This clonotype came up a few times. The chain links TRBV7-2 to TRBJ2-2; tentative D call: TRBD1 (5 bases). CDR1 is SGHTA and CDR2 is FQGNSA in the germline V gene. With 7 bases removed from V and 6 bases from J, the gap between germline ends came to 12 bases. The CDR3 sequence is 13 residues long. The chain's CDR3 is CASTGRGSGELFF. The CDR3 DNA reads as TGTGCCAGCACCGGAAGGGGTTCCGGGGAGCTGTTTTTT. Variable domain in full (rest from reference TRBV7-2 and TRBJ2-2): GAGVSQSPSNKVTEKGKDVELRCDPISGHTALYWYRQSLGQGLEFLIYFQGNSAPDKSGLPSDRFSAERTGGSVSTLTIQRTQQEDSAVYLCASTGRGSGELFFGEGSRLTVL.

This clonotype was recorded a few times. V is TRBV7-2 and J is TRBJ2-7, with D possibly TRBD1 on 6 matching bases. Germline V CDR1 and CDR2: SGHTA, FQGNSA. V shed 3 bases and J shed 6 bases, with 15 bases lying between them. The CDR3 is made up of 14 amino acids. In DNA, the CDR3 is TGTGCCAGCAGCTTTAGCCAGGGGATCGGCGAGCAGTACTTC. The encoded protein is CASSFSQGIGEQYF.

The table lists this clonotype with many counts. The chain links TRBV7-9 to TRBJ1-2; 7 nucleotides match TRBD1. Looked up from germline, CDR1 is SEHNR and CDR2 is FQNEAQ (reference sequence). CDR3 size: 14 residues. V trimming: 7 bases; J trimming: 5 bases; junction bases outside the gene matches: 10. In DNA, the CDR3 is TGTGCCAGCACCCCTGACAGGGCCCATTATGGCTACACCTTC. This encodes CASTPDRAHYGYTF.

This clonotype was detected ten times or more. This rearrangement joins TRBV7-2 to TRBJ2-3; no clear D. V was cut by 4 bases and J by 2 bases, with 7 bases left in between. The CDR3 contains 13 residues. Per germline, CDR1 SGHTA and CDR2 FQGNSA. The CDR3 DNA is TGTGCCAGCAGCTATGGGGACACAGATACGCAGTATTTT. This sequence encodes CASSYGDTDTQYF.

This clonotype was seen a handful of times. The genes are TRBV6-1 and TRBJ2-3, with D possibly being TRBD2 (6 bases). Trimming removed 11 bases at V and 2 bases at J, with 23 bases between. Germline V CDR1 and CDR2: MNHNS, SASEGT. The CDR3 runs 16 residues. Here the CDR3 DNA reads TGTGCCGTTCGGATCCGGCGGGGTTCTGCCACAGATACGCAGTATTTT. Its protein product is CAVRIRRGSATDTQYF.

The chain employs TRBV28 and TRBJ2-5; D is unresolved. The CDR3 extends over 14 amino acids. Trimming cost V 3 bases and J 2 bases, with 10 bases left between them. The germline V gene encodes CDR1 MDHEN and CDR2 SYDVKM. DNA for the CDR3: TGTGCCAGCAGTTTCTTATACACTCAAGAGACCCAGTACTTC. It specifies CASSFLYTQETQYF.

This clonotype showed up just a few times. The chain joins TRBV20-1 to TRBJ2-7; D is possibly TRBD1 (6 bases). The CDR3 contains 11 residues. Trimming pared 5 bases from V and 4 bases from J, leaving 9 bases between. CDR1 and CDR2 from the germline V gene are DFQATT and SNEGSKA (reference sequence). CDR3: CSALQGYEQYF. The CDR3 nucleotides read TGCAGTGCTCTACAGGGTTACGAGCAGTACTTC.

The V call is TRBV12-3 or TRBV12-4, the J call TRBJ2-6; D is possibly TRBD2 (6 bases). This CDR3 is 18 amino acids long. With 0 bases removed from V and 1 base from J, the gap between germline ends came to 13 bases. Written as DNA, the CDR3 is TGTGCCAGCAGTTTAGCGTCCTTAAGCGGGTCTGGGGCCAACGTCCTGACTTTC. It encodes CASSLASLSGSGANVLTF.

This chain joins TRBV20-1 and TRBJ2-3, with unresolved D. The CDR3 is 11 residues long. Per germline, CDR1 DFQATT and CDR2 SNEGSKA (reference sequence). The V gene lost 6 bases and the J gene lost 6 bases, with 10 bases spanning the gap. CDR3 sequence reads: CSAPVGDTQYF. The CDR3 DNA sequence: TGCAGTGCCCCGGTGGGGGATACGCAGTATTTT.

This clonotype has ten or more counts. The chain uses TRBV6-1 and TRBJ2-5; the D gene is possibly TRBD1 (7 bases). The CDR3 sequence is 15 residues long. Trimming pared 6 bases from V and 0 bases from J, leaving 14 bases between. Germline V lookup: CDR1 MNHNS, CDR2 SASEGT. The CDR3 bases are TGTGCCAGCAGCTGGGCGGGACAGTACCAAGAGACCCAGTACTTC. This codes for CASSWAGQYQETQYF.